Presented here are 22 T cell receptor beta chains from one specimen sequenced in a study of identical twins. TCRdb analysed the 5' RACE reads with MiXCR anew, one entry per CDR3 protein. The sample lists nearly 900,000 distinct CDR3 sequences, roughly an eighth seen once, with about 1.5% in the top ten. A further study also used this sample, focusing on yellow fever vaccine responses in identical twins.

Sequences were obtained from PBMCs. The receptors here all came from a young woman in good health.

This clonotype has more than one count but fewer than ten. V usage is TRBV4-1 and J usage is TRBJ2-7; 11 bases are a match to TRBD1. CDR1 is MGHRA, CDR2 YSYEKL, per germline. The trim removed 1 base at V and 9 bases at J, leaving 17 bases unmatched. The CDR3 sequence is 18 residues long. CDR3 DNA sequence: TGCGCCAGCAGCCAAGTTTCCCCGATCGCCGGGACAGGGGGAGCGCAGTACTTC. This sequence encodes CASSQVSPIAGTGGAQYF.

V and J are TRBV4-1 and TRBJ2-7; the match to TRBD2 covers 9 bases. The V and J ends lost 1 base and 2 bases, in that order; junction bases with no gene match: 3. Per germline, CDR1 MGHRA and CDR2 YSYEKL. CDR3 length: 15 amino acids. The CDR3 DNA is TGCGCCAGCAGCCAAGCTAGCGGGGTAACCTACGAGCAGTACTTC. As protein: CASSQASGVTYEQYF.

This clonotype was seen ten or more times. The chain uses TRBV12-3 or TRBV12-4 and TRBJ2-5; D gene ambiguous. CDR3 length equals 13 residues. The germline V and J ends were trimmed by 3 bases and 5 bases, with 10 bases remaining between them. The CDR3 DNA reads as TGTGCCAGCAGTTTCGCACCCACGGAGACCCAGTACTTC. Amino acids: CASSFAPTETQYF.

The chain couples TRBV20-1 to TRBJ2-7; D is undetermined. V was cut by 6 bases and J by 7 bases, with 19 bases left in between. This CDR3 has 13 residues. Per germline, CDR1 DFQATT and CDR2 SNEGSKA (reference sequence). The CDR3 spells CSASWARLEEQYV. CDR3 bases: TGCAGTGCCTCCTGGGCCCGCTTGGAAGAGCAGTACGTC.

This clonotype appeared a few times. V and J are TRBV28 and TRBJ2-2, with D unresolved. The germline V gene encodes CDR1 MDHEN and CDR2 SYDVKM. The CDR3 has 15 amino acids. Trimming pared 3 bases from V and 2 bases from J, leaving 10 bases between. This chain's CDR3 is CASSFNLRNTGELFF. The CDR3 region has the DNA TGTGCCAGCAGTTTTAATCTGAGAAACACCGGGGAGCTGTTTTTT.

This clonotype was recorded a few times. The CDR3 sequence is CASSYYRIEGTEAFF. The CDR3 DNA sequence: TGTGCCAGCAGTTATTACAGGATAGAGGGCACTGAAGCTTTCTTT. This chain uses TRBV6-5 with TRBJ1-1; maybe TRBD1 (5 bases). The CDR3 runs to 15 residues. Germline V CDR1 and CDR2: MNHEY, SVGAGI. Trimming shortened V by 3 bases and J by 4 bases, and 15 bases separated the two germline ends.

This clonotype was observed a few times. V gene TRBV10-3 combines with J gene TRBJ2-1; TRBD2 might be the D (6 bases). V dropped 6 bases and J dropped 4 bases, with 13 bases sitting between them. The CDR3 runs to 14 residues. Looked up from germline, CDR1 is ENHRY and CDR2 is SYGVKD. CDR3 sequence reads: CAIRPGLDYNEQFF. CDR3 nucleotide sequence: TGTGCCATCAGACCGGGACTGGATTACAATGAGCAGTTCTTC.

This clonotype was seen more than once but under ten times. The J gene is TRBJ1-1, the V gene TRBV11-2; unclear D gene. Germline assignment: CDR1 SGHAT and CDR2 FQNNGV. The CDR3 is made up of 12 amino acids. V gave up 8 bases and J gave up 0 bases, with 7 bases separating them. CDR3 nucleotides: TGTGCCAGCGCCACAGTGAACACTGAAGCTTTCTTT. Its protein product is CASATVNTEAFF.

This chain links TRBV27 with TRBJ1-6; D is perhaps TRBD1 (6 bases). The V end lost 3 bases, the J end lost 9 bases, and 15 bases lay between the germline ends. CDR1 is MNHEY and CDR2 is SMNVEV in the germline V gene (reference sequence). The CDR3 extends over 15 amino acids. CDR3 in amino acids: CASSFVVPGASPLHF. CDR3 nucleotide sequence: TGTGCCAGCAGTTTCGTCGTTCCGGGGGCTTCACCCCTCCACTTT.

This clonotype was observed a few times. The chain links TRBV5-1 to TRBJ2-1; no clear D. Between the trimmed V and J ends, which lost 0 bases and 9 bases, there was a span of 13 bases. Per the germline V gene, CDR1 is SGHRS and CDR2 is YFSETQ. This CDR3 is 14 amino acids long. CDR3 DNA: TGCGCCAGCAGCTTGGTACCTGAATATGCTGAGCAGTTCTTC. This gives the protein CASSLVPEYAEQFF. The entire variable domain, with the rest obtained from reference TRBV5-1 and TRBJ2-1, is as follows: KAGVTQTPRYLIKTRGQQVTLSCSPISGHRSVSWYQQTPGQGLQFLFEYFSETQRNKGNFPGRFSGRQFSNSRSEMNVSTLELGDSALYLCASSLVPEYAEQFFGPGTRLTVL.

This clonotype was seen repeatedly, ten times or more. V usage is TRBV29-1 and J usage is TRBJ2-2, with 8 bases fitting TRBD2. Germline CDR1 is SQVTM and CDR2 is ANQGSEA. V dropped 1 base and J dropped 4; count of bases not matched to a gene: 8. The CDR3 covers 16 residues. Here the CDR3 reads CSVEGSSGGTTGELFF. In nucleotides, the CDR3 is TGCAGCGTTGAAGGATCGAGCGGGGGAACCACCGGGGAGCTGTTTTTT.

This clonotype was observed a few times. J is TRBJ2-4 and V is TRBV24-1; D is tentatively TRBD1 or TRBD2 (6 bases each). Germline-derived CDR1 and CDR2 are KGHDR and SFDVKD. The CDR3 loop spans 15 amino acids. The V end was cut by 5 bases, the J end by 1 base, with 11 bases between. The DNA for the CDR3 is TGTGCCACCAGTGCCCAAGGGGGGGCCAAAAACATTCAGTACTTC. Translation: CATSAQGGAKNIQYF.

This chain joins TRBV12-3 or TRBV12-4 and TRBJ2-5; 14 nucleotides match TRBD2. V shed 6 bases and J 2 bases; nucleotides not matched to a gene: 8. The CDR3 runs to 17 residues. For the CDR3, the DNA is TGTGCCAGCAGCCAACCCGGGACTAGCGGGGGACAAGAGACCCAGTACTTC. Protein: CASSQPGTSGGQETQYF.

The rearrangement links TRBV3-1 to TRBJ2-3; 10 bases align to TRBD2. CDR1 and CDR2 from the germline V gene are LGHDT and YNNKEL (reference sequence). CDR3 length equals 16 residues. Trimming cost V 2 bases and J 3 bases; bases outside gene matches: 5. The CDR3 region has the DNA TGTGCCAGCAGCCAACCTAGCGGGAGTAGAACAGATACGCAGTATTTT. Translating gives CASSQPSGSRTDTQYF.

In its sample, this clonotype was seen a few times. The chain carries TRBV29-1 and TRBJ2-2; D unclear. V was clipped by 4 bases and J by 6 bases, with 9 bases between them. CDR1 is SQVTM and CDR2 is ANQGSEA in the germline V gene. The CDR3 sequence is 12 residues long. The CDR3 DNA sequence: TGCAGCGTTGCAAAGGGTCCCGGGGAGCTGTTTTTT. Its protein product is CSVAKGPGELFF.

The table lists this clonotype with a few counts. The chain combines TRBV11-2 with TRBJ2-1; D is unclear. Germline CDR1 is SGHAT and CDR2 is FQNNGV. There are 12 residues in the CDR3. V gave up 0 bases and J gave up 9 bases, with 6 bases separating them. As DNA, the CDR3 is TGTGCCAGCAGCTTAGAACCCGTTGAGCAGTTCTTC. Its protein product is CASSLEPVEQFF.

The chain uses TRBV9 and TRBJ1-1, with D unclear. Germline assignment: CDR1 SGDLS and CDR2 YYNGEE. V was clipped by 0 bases and J by 1 base, with 10 bases between them. CDR3 length: 15 residues. The CDR3 spells CASSVAGQENTEAFF. The CDR3, as DNA: TGTGCCAGCAGCGTAGCAGGTCAGGAGAACACTGAAGCTTTCTTT.

This clonotype showed up many times. The rearrangement joins TRBV4-2 to TRBJ2-1; 8 nucleotides match TRBD2. The J segment lost 5 bases and the V segment lost 5 bases, leaving 8 bases of the junction unmatched. Germline CDR1 is LGHNA and CDR2 is YNFKEQ. This CDR3 region has 15 residues. CDR3 amino acids: CASSVVAGRNNEQFF. In DNA form, the CDR3 reads TGTGCCAGCAGCGTGGTAGCGGGGCGTAACAATGAGCAGTTCTTC.

This clonotype came up a few times. The genes are TRBV7-6 and TRBJ2-2; TRBD1 agrees at 7 bases. This CDR3 is 15 amino acids long. V gave up 0 bases and J gave up 6 bases; unmatched junction bases: 4. CDR1 is SGHVS and CDR2 is FNYEAQ in the germline V gene. CDR3 region: CASSLATGLAGELFF. The CDR3 DNA is TGTGCCAGCAGCTTAGCGACAGGGTTGGCCGGGGAGCTGTTTTTT.

The chain is built from TRBV6-5 and TRBJ1-1; TRBD1 might be the D (6 bases). Trimming cost V 2 bases and J 4 bases, with 11 bases left between them. The germline gives CDR1 MNHEY, CDR2 SVGAGI. There are 14 residues in the CDR3. The CDR3 coding sequence is TGTGCCAGCAGTTACAACAGGGTCGGCACTGAAGCTTTCTTT. The encoded protein is CASSYNRVGTEAFF.

The V gene is TRBV7-8, the J gene TRBJ1-6; no clear D gene. Germline loops: CDR1 SGHVS, CDR2 FQNEAQ. The CDR3 covers 13 residues. The V gene lost 8 bases and the J gene lost 3 bases, with 8 bases spanning the gap. The CDR3 here is CASGPDYNSPLHF. CDR3 nucleotides: TGTGCCAGCGGACCGGACTATAATTCACCCCTCCACTTT. The full variable domain, rest sourced from reference TRBV7-8 and TRBJ1-6, is GAGVSQSPRYKVAKRGQDVALRCDPISGHVSLFWYQQALGQGPEFLTYFQNEAQLDKSGLPSDRFFAERPEGSVSTLKIQRTQQEDSAVYLCASGPDYNSPLHFGNGTRLTVT.

This chain connects TRBV20-1 to TRBJ2-4; TRBD2 matches at 10 bases. Losses at the gene ends were 4 bases for V and 7 bases for J; bases not matched to a gene: 4. In germline, CDR1 is DFQATT, CDR2 SNEGSKA (reference sequence). The CDR3 is 13 amino acids. The CDR3 spells CSATAGGANIQYF. DNA of the CDR3: TGCAGTGCTACAGCGGGAGGGGCTAACATTCAGTACTTC.